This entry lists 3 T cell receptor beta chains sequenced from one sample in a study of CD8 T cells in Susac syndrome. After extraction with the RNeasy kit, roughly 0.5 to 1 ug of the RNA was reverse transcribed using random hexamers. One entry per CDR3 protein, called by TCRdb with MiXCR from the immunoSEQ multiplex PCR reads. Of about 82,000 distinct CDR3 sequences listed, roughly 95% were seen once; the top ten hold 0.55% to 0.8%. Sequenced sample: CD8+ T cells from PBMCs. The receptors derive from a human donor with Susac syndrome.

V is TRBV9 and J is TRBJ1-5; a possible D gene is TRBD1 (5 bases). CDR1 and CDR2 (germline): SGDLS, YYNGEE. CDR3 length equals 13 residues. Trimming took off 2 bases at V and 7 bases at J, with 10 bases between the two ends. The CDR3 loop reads CASSVGPGQPQHF. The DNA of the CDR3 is TGTGCCAGCAGCGTGGGGCCAGGACAGCCCCAGCATTTT.

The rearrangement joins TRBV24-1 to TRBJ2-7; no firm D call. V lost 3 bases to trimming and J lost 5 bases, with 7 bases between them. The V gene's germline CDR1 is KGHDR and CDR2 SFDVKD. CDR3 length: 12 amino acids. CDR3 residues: CATSDREHEQYF. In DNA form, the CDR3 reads TGTGCCACCAGTGATCGAGAGCACGAGCAGTACTTC.

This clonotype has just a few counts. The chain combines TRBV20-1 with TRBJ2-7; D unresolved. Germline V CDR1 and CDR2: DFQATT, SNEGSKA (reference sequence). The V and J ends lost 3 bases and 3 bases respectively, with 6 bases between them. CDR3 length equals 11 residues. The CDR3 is CSARGLYEQYF. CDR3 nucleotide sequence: TGCAGTGCTAGGGGCCTCTACGAGCAGTACTTC.